The rows below give T cell receptor beta chains drawn from one sample of a study of cytomegalovirus exposure and HLA in healthy donors. Sequencing used immunoSEQ multiplex PCR; TCRdb keeps in-frame clones, though not all of them. Of around 160,000 clones detected, roughly 75% appear once; the ten largest clones hold roughly 5%. The sample consisted of PBMCs. These receptors all come from a male donor in good health and CMV-seronegative. The CDR3 runs from the conserved cysteine through the conserved F or W. The D gene is left open where the match is weak. Only part of the rows carry a size: once, few, many, or a class if the clone is expanded.

NA,TRBD2,TRBJ2-3,TRBV10-3,TGTGCCATCAGTACTAGCGGGGGTTCAGATACGCAGTATTTT,CAISTSGGSDTQYF
NA,TRBD2,TRBJ2-3,TRBV5-1,TGCGCCAGCAGCCCGGGACTAGCGGGAGCCCTCGGGGATACGCAGTATTTT,CASSPGLAGALGDTQYF
NA,TRBD1,TRBJ1-4,TRBV6-1,TGTGCCAGCAACCCGACAGGGAGTGAAAAACTGTTTTTT,CASNPTGSEKLFF
NA,NA,TRBJ2-7,TRBV6-5,TGTGCCAGCAGTTACTCGAGCGGGTCCTACGAGCAGTACTTC,CASSYSSGSYEQYF
once,NA,TRBJ1-1,TRBV7-9,TGTGCCAGCAGCCCGTCCCGTGAAGCTTTCTTT,CASSPSREAFF
NA,TRBD1,TRBJ1-6,TRBV6-6,TGTGCCAGCAGTTACTCGACAGGGGGTGCTTCACCCCTCCACTTT,CASSYSTGGASPLHF
NA,TRBD1,TRBJ2-2,TRBV28,TGTGCCAGCAGACGACAGGGACGTTCGAACACCGGGGAGCTGTTTTTT,CASRRQGRSNTGELFF
few,NA,TRBJ1-1,TRBV7-3,TGTGCCAGCAGCCGCGAGCAGAACACTGAAGCTTTCTTT,CASSREQNTEAFF
few,TRBD1,TRBJ1-2,TRBV6-6,TGTGCCAGCAGTTACAAGGGACAGGGGTCCTATGGCTACACCTTC,CASSYKGQGSYGYTF
NA,TRBD1,TRBJ2-5,TRBV19,TGTGCCAGTAGCACGCCGGGACAGCGAGAGACCCAGTACTTC,CASSTPGQRETQYF
NA,NA,TRBJ1-2,TRBV9,TGTGCCAGCAGCCTAACGTCGGGAGCTCTCTATGGCTACACCTTC,CASSLTSGALYGYTF
NA,TRBD1,TRBJ2-7,TRBV27,TGTGCCAGCAGTGCACGACAGGGGTACTCCTACGAGCAGTACTTC,CASSARQGYSYEQYF
NA,NA,TRBJ2-1,TRBV18,TGTGCCAGCTCACCAACCACGACAGTCTACAATGAGCAGTTCTTC,CASSPTTTVYNEQFF
NA,TRBD1,TRBJ2-7,TRBV6-5,TGTGCCAGCAGTGCCCAACGGGACAGAAGCTACGAGCAGTACTTC,CASSAQRDRSYEQYF
NA,TRBD1,TRBJ2-2,TRBV6-4,TGTGCCAGCAGTCCGACGTGGACAGGGGGGGACACCGGGGAGCTGTTTTTT,CASSPTWTGGDTGELFF
NA,TRBD2,TRBJ2-3,TRBV18,TGTGCCAGCTCAGACCAGGGACTAACCACAGATACGCAGTATTTT,CASSDQGLTTDTQYF
NA,NA,TRBJ2-1,TRBV10-3,TGTGCCAGCAGGCAAACAGATGAGCAGTTCTTC,CASRQTDEQFF
NA,TRBD1,TRBJ1-5,TRBV10-2,TGCGCCAGCAGGGGACAGGGTGACAATCAGCCCCAGCATTTT,CASRGQGDNQPQHF
NA,TRBD1,TRBJ2-5,TRBV7-8,TGTGCCAGCAGCTTAGACAGGGGCGAGACCCAGTACTTC,CASSLDRGETQYF
once,NA,TRBJ1-4,TRBV19,TGTGCCAGTACCCTGAATGAAAAACTGTTTTTT,CASTLNEKLFF
NA,TRBD2,TRBJ2-1,TRBV28,TGTGCCAGCCATGAACTAGCGGGAGCACGAAATGAGCAGTTCTTC,CASHELAGARNEQFF
once,TRBD1,TRBJ1-4,TRBV6-1,TGTGCCAGCAGTGAACCCGGGACAGGGGACGAAAAACTGTTTTTT,CASSEPGTGDEKLFF
NA,NA,TRBJ2-2,TRBV19,TGTGCCAGTACAAACACCGGGGAGCTGTTTTTT,CASTNTGELFF
NA,TRBD1,TRBJ1-5,TRBV4-2,TGTGCCAGCAGCCACCAACAGGGGAATAGCAATCAGCCCCAGCATTTT,CASSHQQGNSNQPQHF
NA,TRBD2,TRBJ2-1,TRBV7-3,TGTGCCAGCAGCCCCCCCGGGACTAGGAATGAGCAGTTCTTC,CASSPPGTRNEQFF
few,TRBD1,TRBJ1-4,TRBV6-1,TGTGCCAGCAGTGATTTACAGGGGCAGCAGGAAAAACTGTTTTTT,CASSDLQGQQEKLFF
NA,NA,TRBJ2-5,TRBV6-6,TGTGCCAGCAGTTACTCGCCGACAGGACCCCAGTACTTC,CASSYSPTGPQYF
NA,TRBD1,TRBJ2-7,TRBV28,TGTGCCAGCAGCCTGACAGGGCAAAACGAGCAGTACTTC,CASSLTGQNEQYF
NA,TRBD1,TRBJ1-4,TRBV6-5,TGTGCCAGCAGGACAGGGGGAGAAAAACTGTTTTTT,CASRTGGEKLFF
NA,NA,TRBJ2-7,TRBV6-6,TGTGCCAGCAGGGCGGATAAGACCTACGAGCAGTACTTC,CASRADKTYEQYF
once,NA,TRBJ2-3,TRBV1,TGCACCAGCAGCCAAGATGAAGAGACTACAATCACAGATACGCAGTATTTT,CTSSQDEETTITDTQYF
NA,NA,TRBJ1-1,TRBV5-1,TGCGCCAGCAGCTTATGGGAAGCGGTAGACACTGAAGCTTTCTTT,CASSLWEAVDTEAFF
once,NA,TRBJ1-2,TRBV7-8,TGTGCCAGCAGCCCAACAGGGTATGGCTACACCTTC,CASSPTGYGYTF
NA,TRBD1,TRBJ1-2,TRBV7-9,TGTGCCAGCAGCCCCGGACAGGGAGCTAACTATGGCTACACCTTC,CASSPGQGANYGYTF
NA,NA,TRBJ2-7,TRBV6-5,TGTGCCAGCAACAACGGCGGAGCTACAATCTACGAGCAGTACTTC,CASNNGGATIYEQYF
NA,TRBD2,TRBJ2-2,TRBV11-3,TGTGCCAGCAGCCCGACCATTGTAGCGGGACCCAACACCGGGGAGCTGTTTTTT,CASSPTIVAGPNTGELFF
NA,NA,TRBJ1-1,TRBV6-5,TGTGCCAGCAGCCTAAGTCAGGGTTCTGAAGCTTTCTTT,CASSLSQGSEAFF
NA,TRBD1,TRBJ1-1,TRBV18,TGTGCCAGCTCACCAAGGGACAGCAGGACTGAAGCTTTCTTT,CASSPRDSRTEAFF
once,NA,TRBJ2-2,TRBV2,TGTGCCAGCAGTGAGTCCGGGGCGAACACCGGGGAGCTGTTTTTT,CASSESGANTGELFF
NA,NA,TRBJ2-7,TRBV5-1,TGCGCCAGCAGCTTGTGGCCTAGGACAGAGTCCTACGAGCAGTACTTC,CASSLWPRTESYEQYF
NA,TRBD2,TRBJ2-5,TRBV28,TGTGCCAGCAGGAGGTTGGCGGGAGCGGCTACGGAGACCCAGTACTTC,CASRRLAGAATETQYF
NA,NA,TRBJ2-7,TRBV6-5,TGTGCCAGCAGCCAGGACAGTTCCTACGAGCAGTACTTC,CASSQDSSYEQYF
NA,NA,TRBJ2-5,TRBV4-2,TGTGCCAGCAGCCCCCCGGGAAAAGTCCAAGAGACCCAGTACTTC,CASSPPGKVQETQYF
NA,NA,TRBJ1-2,TRBV5-6,TGTGCCAGCAGCAGAACAGCTTATGGCTACCCCTTC,CASSRTAYGYPF
NA,NA,TRBJ2-3,TRBV6-4,TGTGCCAGCAGTGACGGGGTAACGGGGGCGCAGTATTTT,CASSDGVTGAQYF
few,TRBD2,TRBJ2-3,TRBV6-6,TGTGCCAGCAGTTACCCGGGAGGTATGGGCACAGATACGCAGTATTTT,CASSYPGGMGTDTQYF
NA,NA,TRBJ2-7,TRBV20-1,TGCAGTGCTACACACTCCTACGAGCAGTACTTC,CSATHSYEQYF
NA,NA,TRBJ2-7,TRBV5-4,TGTGCCAGCAACATGGTGACCGGGAACTCCTACGAGCAGTACTTC,CASNMVTGNSYEQYF
few,NA,TRBJ1-2,TRBV27,TGTGCCAGCAGTTTATCGGAGCAGGGCAGGTATGGCTACACCTTC,CASSLSEQGRYGYTF
NA,TRBD1,TRBJ2-2,TRBV6-1,TGTGCCAGCAGAGAGGACAGGGCCAACACCGGGGAGCTGTTTTTT,CASREDRANTGELFF
NA,NA,TRBJ1-2,TRBV7-9,TGTGCCAGCAGCCCCTCCCCGGGGATAGGCGGCTACACCTTC,CASSPSPGIGGYTF
NA,NA,TRBJ2-2,TRBV7-3,TGTGCCAGCAGCTTAAGGGGTTGGGGAGACACCGGGGAGCTGTTTTTT,CASSLRGWGDTGELFF
NA,TRBD2,TRBJ2-1,TRBV5-6,TGTGCCAGCACCAGGAGCCCTAGCGGCTACAATGAGCAGTTCTTC,CASTRSPSGYNEQFF